A single sample gave rise to the 8 T cell receptor beta chains below, sequenced in a study of T cell repertoires in cytomegalovirus infection. TCRdb processed the reads anew with MiXCR; each CDR3 protein has one entry. This sample yields 900,000 to 950,000 distinct CDR3 sequences, of which about a third are seen a single time; about 14% belongs to the top ten. For these receptors, no antigen is known. The input for sequencing was cultured CD8+ T cells from PBMCs, taken from culture after CMV antigen stimulation. The receptors come from a human donor in good health (CMV status not recorded). Some clones in this sample may be carry-over from other donors' samples.

This clonotype was seen more than once but under ten times. The V and J genes are TRBV27 and TRBJ1-4, with D unclear. CDR3 length equals 14 residues. The germline V and J ends were trimmed by 3 bases and 4 bases, with 9 bases remaining between them. Germline CDR1 MNHEY, CDR2 SMNVEV (reference sequence). DNA of the CDR3: TGTGCCAGCAGTTTTAGGGCGGATAATGAAAAACTGTTTTTT. It encodes CASSFRADNEKLFF.

The V gene is TRBV11-1, the J gene TRBJ1-4, with unresolved D. Between the trimmed V and J ends, which lost 0 bases and 0 bases, there was a span of 8 bases. CDR3 length: 16 amino acids. Germline-derived CDR1 and CDR2 are SGHAT and FQDESV (reference sequence). In DNA form, the CDR3 reads TGTGCCAGCAGCTTAGCGCGGGCGCCAACTAATGAAAAACTGTTTTTT. Translated: CASSLARAPTNEKLFF.

This clonotype was observed a few times. This chain links TRBV15 with TRBJ1-1; possibly TRBD1 for D (6 bases). The germline V and J ends were trimmed by 0 bases and 3 bases, with 20 bases remaining between them. In germline, CDR1 is LNHNV, CDR2 YYDKDF (reference sequence). This CDR3 is built from 18 residues. For the CDR3, the DNA is TGTGCCACCAGCAGAGAACAAATGCGCCGACACAGGGACACTGAAGCTTTCTTT. It is translated as CATSREQMRRHRDTEAFF.

This clonotype was seen a few times. The genes are TRBV27 and TRBJ2-3, with TRBD2 identical over 8 bases. Germline lookup yields CDR1 MNHEY and CDR2 SMNVEV (reference sequence). CDR3 length: 17 residues. Losses at the gene ends were 1 base for V and 0 bases for J; bases not matched to a gene: 6. The CDR3 nucleotides are TGTGCCAGCAGTTTATTACTAGCGGACCTTAGCACAGATACGCAGTATTTT. Its protein product is CASSLLLADLSTDTQYF.

The V and J genes are TRBV6-1 and TRBJ1-1; D is uncertain. The CDR3 is 12 residues long. The germline V gene has CDR1 MNHNS and CDR2 SASEGT. V shed 2 bases and J shed 7 bases, with 8 bases lying between them. The CDR3 spells CASSESVVEAFF. Written as DNA, the CDR3 is TGTGCCAGCAGTGAAAGCGTCGTTGAAGCTTTCTTT.

This clonotype was seen ten or more times. The chain couples TRBV20-1 to TRBJ2-7; D not certain. CDR3 length: 13 residues. Germline loops: CDR1 DFQATT, CDR2 SNEGSKA (reference sequence). V lost 7 bases to trimming and J lost 4 bases, with 17 bases between them. The CDR3 loop is CSVIGPFGYEQYF. CDR3 nucleotides: TGCAGTGTGATCGGACCTTTCGGGTACGAGCAGTACTTC.

The CDR3 bases are TGTGCCAGCAGTTTATGGGACAGGGGGGGAAGCAATCAGCCCCAGCATTTT. Its translation is CASSLWDRGGSNQPQHF. V is TRBV12-3 or TRBV12-4 and J is TRBJ1-5; 11 positions agree with TRBD1. V trimming: 2 bases; J trimming: 1 base; junction bases outside the gene matches: 4. This CDR3 contains 17 residues.

This clonotype was detected only a few times. The chain employs TRBV4-1 and TRBJ1-1, with D perhaps TRBD1 (6 bases). The CDR3 spans 14 residues. The V end lost 0 bases, the J end lost 4 bases, and 9 bases lay between the germline ends. Germline V lookup: CDR1 MGHRA, CDR2 YSYEKL. CDR3 loop: CASSQDIGGTEAFF. CDR3 nucleotides: TGCGCCAGCAGCCAAGATATAGGGGGCACTGAAGCTTTCTTT.